These 32 T cell receptor beta chains share one sample of origin, sequenced in a study of T-cell memory formation after mild COVID-19. TCRdb reprocessed the 5' RACE reads with MiXCR, giving one entry per CDR3 protein. Here the sample spans about 250,000 distinct CDR3 sequences, over 15% being singletons. Sequencing input: PBMCs or a T cell subset sorted from them (not recorded which). All receptors come from an adult woman who had mild COVID-19 (a few samples of this study predate the infection). Cell type and time point are not known.

This clonotype occurred many times. The genes are TRBV6-5 and TRBJ2-1; D may match TRBD1 or TRBD2 (5 bases each). The CDR3 has 16 residues. With 6 bases removed from V and 2 bases from J, the gap between germline ends came to 17 bases. Germline V gene data show CDR1 as MNHEY and CDR2 as SVGAGI. The CDR3 here is CASSRSSGPPYNEQFF. In nucleotides, the CDR3 is TGTGCCAGCAGCCGATCCTCGGGACCCCCCTACAATGAGCAGTTCTTC.

The rearrangement joins TRBV7-8 to TRBJ2-5; no clear D gene. Germline-derived CDR1 and CDR2 are SGHVS and FQNEAQ. The CDR3 contains 15 residues. The V end was cut by 5 bases, the J end by 5 bases, with 18 bases between. The CDR3 coding sequence is TGTGCCAGCAGCCCCACCGAAGATTTGTATGAGACCCAGTACTTC. Translating it yields CASSPTEDLYETQYF.

The chain uses TRBV9 and TRBJ2-7; D could derive from TRBD1 or TRBD2 (5 bases each). V was trimmed by 4 bases and J by 6 bases, leaving 23 bases between them. Per germline, CDR1 SGDLS and CDR2 YYNGEE. There are 16 residues in the CDR3. Written as DNA, the CDR3 is TGTGCCAGCAGCCCAACTGAGGGGACGGTTTCTGTCGAGCAGTACTTC. As protein: CASSPTEGTVSVEQYF.

V and J are TRBV18 and TRBJ2-7, with D possibly being TRBD2 (6 bases). V was trimmed by 3 bases and J by 2 bases, leaving 11 bases between them. The CDR3 has 14 residues. The germline gives CDR1 KGHSH, CDR2 LQKENI. CDR3 region: CASSPFRETYEQYF. The CDR3 bases are TGTGCCAGCTCACCTTTTCGGGAGACCTACGAGCAGTACTTC.

V is TRBV5-1 and J is TRBJ2-2; 8 nucleotides align to TRBD1. This CDR3 is 16 amino acids long. The V segment lost 1 base and the J segment 1 base; nucleotides outside the gene matches: 3. CDR1 SGHRS and CDR2 YFSETQ come from the germline V gene. CDR3 region: CASSLSGTGNTGELFF. CDR3 coding DNA: TGCGCCAGCAGCTTGTCCGGGACAGGGAACACCGGGGAGCTGTTTTTT.

The chain joins TRBV24-1 to TRBJ1-2, with D perhaps TRBD1 (5 bases). Germline lookup yields CDR1 KGHDR and CDR2 SFDVKD. The CDR3 extends over 15 amino acids. Trimming removed 5 bases from V and 3 bases from J, with 15 bases in between. CDR3 sequence reads: CATSGSGTADYGYTF. DNA of the CDR3: TGTGCCACCAGTGGTTCAGGGACCGCAGACTATGGCTACACCTTC.

This clonotype was counted ten times or more. This sequence joins TRBV9 and TRBJ2-3, with D hard to call. The CDR3 sequence is 14 residues long. Trimming took off 2 bases at V and 6 bases at J, with 13 bases between the two ends. Germline V CDR1 and CDR2: SGDLS, YYNGEE. Written as DNA, the CDR3 is TGTGCCAGCAGCGTTCGACCCATTGGCGATACGCAGTATTTT. Translating gives CASSVRPIGDTQYF.

Many counts were recorded for this clonotype. The chain recombines TRBV9 with TRBJ1-5; D is perhaps TRBD1 (6 bases). In germline, CDR1 is SGDLS, CDR2 YYNGEE. V lost 4 bases to trimming and J lost 6 bases, with 20 bases between them. This CDR3 comprises 16 residues. CDR3 amino acids: CASSHGGGGVGQPQHF. The CDR3 region has the DNA TGTGCCAGCAGCCACGGAGGGGGGGGCGTAGGTCAGCCCCAGCATTTT.

The gene calls are TRBV6-2 or TRBV6-3 and TRBJ2-3, with TRBD2 identical over 11 bases. From germline, CDR1 is MNHEY and CDR2 SVGEGT. With 7 bases clipped from V and 4 bases from J, the junction kept 4 bases outside the gene matches. The CDR3 runs to 14 residues. CDR3 in amino acids: CASKTSGIADTQYF. In DNA, the CDR3 is TGTGCCAGCAAGACTAGCGGGATCGCAGATACGCAGTATTTT.

The gene calls are TRBV7-2 and TRBJ1-2; D call uncertain. CDR3 length equals 11 residues. CDR1 is SGHTA and CDR2 is FQGNSA in the germline V gene. The V and J ends lost 3 bases and 4 bases respectively, with 3 bases between them. The CDR3 loop reads CASSLRYGYTF. CDR3 in DNA: TGTGCCAGCAGCTTGCGCTATGGCTACACCTTC.

The chain has TRBV7-2 and TRBJ2-7, with D possibly TRBD2 on 6 matching bases. This CDR3 spans 13 amino acids. Trimming left V 11 bases short and J 6 bases short, with 20 bases between. Germline CDR1 SGHTA, CDR2 FQGNSA. CDR3 DNA sequence: TGTGCCGCCTCCCGGGACTCTCTCTCCGAGCAGTACTTC. Translated: CAASRDSLSEQYF.

J is TRBJ1-3 and V is TRBV12-3 or TRBV12-4; perhaps TRBD1 as D (5 bases). Trimming took off 6 bases at V and 6 bases at J, with 12 bases between the two ends. This CDR3 spans 13 amino acids. In DNA form, the CDR3 reads TGTGCCAGCAGCCCGGGGGTCATAAACACCATATATTTT. Its protein is CASSPGVINTIYF.

This clonotype was counted between two and nine times. This chain links TRBV14 with TRBJ1-1; D unclear. The V and J ends lost 0 bases and 0 bases respectively, with 11 bases between them. The CDR3 loop spans 16 amino acids. Germline CDR1 reads SGHDN; CDR2 reads FVKESK. The CDR3: CASSQDLGRMNTEAFF. CDR3 in DNA: TGTGCCAGCAGCCAAGATCTGGGTAGAATGAACACTGAAGCTTTCTTT.

J is TRBJ2-4 and V is TRBV23-1; 8 bases map to TRBD1. TRBV23-1 is labeled an ORF, and its function is uncertain. Trimming at V came to 8 bases and at J to 4 bases, leaving 10 bases not matched to a gene. This CDR3 is 15 amino acids long. DNA for the CDR3: TGCGCCAGCCGCACCCCGGGACAGGAGAAAAACATTCAGTACTTC. Encoded protein: CASRTPGQEKNIQYF.

This clonotype was seen only a few times. J is TRBJ2-7 and V is TRBV6-2 or TRBV6-3; D is unresolved. Germline loops: CDR1 MNHEY, CDR2 SVGEGT. V was trimmed by 7 bases and J by 5 bases, leaving 9 bases between them. There are 11 residues in the CDR3. The CDR3 reads CASKIFHEQYF. For the CDR3, the DNA is TGTGCCAGCAAAATATTCCACGAGCAGTACTTC.

The chain joins TRBV9 to TRBJ2-5, with 7 bases lining up with TRBD2. Trimming cost V 0 bases and J 2 bases; bases outside gene matches: 4. Germline V CDR1 and CDR2: SGDLS, YYNGEE. The CDR3 is 15 residues long. The chain's CDR3 is CASSVAGRGQETQYF. In DNA form, the CDR3 reads TGTGCCAGCAGCGTAGCTGGGCGGGGGCAAGAGACCCAGTACTTC.

V and J are TRBV5-5 and TRBJ1-2; D is unclear. V was clipped by 2 bases and J by 0 bases, with 14 bases between them. Germline V gives CDR1 SGHKS, CDR2 YYEKEE (reference sequence). CDR3 size: 16 residues. The CDR3 coding sequence is TGTGCCAGCAGCTTAATGACGGCAGGCGCTAACTATGGCTACACCTTC. Translation: CASSLMTAGANYGYTF.

This clonotype was observed a few times. The chain is built from TRBV6-6 and TRBJ1-2; the match to TRBD1 covers 8 bases. Germline values: CDR1 MNHNY, CDR2 SVGAGI (reference sequence). This CDR3 has 14 residues. V was pared by 5 bases and J by 4 bases, with 6 bases of the junction left unmatched. The CDR3 protein is CASSGQGSGYGYTF. CDR3 bases: TGTGCCAGCAGTGGACAGGGATCGGGCTATGGCTACACCTTC.

The chain employs TRBV21-1 and TRBJ1-3; no check of the table's D call, TRBD1, against the DNA was made. TRBV21-1 is noted as a pseudogene. This CDR3 region has 15 residues. CDR3 DNA sequence: TGTGCCAGCAGCGGACGACAGCTGTCTGGAAACACCATATATTTT. Translation gives CASSGRQLSGNTIYF.

The CDR3 nucleotides read TGTGCCAGCAGTCGACCGGGACAGGGGAATTGGCGTGAGCAGTTCTTC. It is translated as CASSRPGQGNWREQFF. The chain couples TRBV27 to TRBJ2-1; 10 positions match TRBD1. The CDR3 has 16 residues. V lost 5 bases and J lost 9; bases outside the gene matches: 13. Germline CDR1 is MNHEY and CDR2 is SMNVEV (reference sequence).

This chain uses TRBV20-1 with TRBJ2-1; 14 bases line up with TRBD2. The CDR3 has 16 amino acids. Germline lookup yields CDR1 DFQATT and CDR2 SNEGSKA (reference sequence). V was pared by 4 bases and J by 6 bases, with 8 bases of the junction left unmatched. The CDR3 region has the DNA TGCAGTGCTATGGGACTAGCGGGAGTGGCCTTCAATGAGCAGTTCTTC. This encodes CSAMGLAGVAFNEQFF.

This clonotype has just a few counts. The rearrangement joins TRBV12-3 or TRBV12-4 to TRBJ2-7; D possibly corresponds to TRBD1 (5 bases). This CDR3 has 12 residues. Trimming shortened V by 5 bases and J by 7 bases, and 12 bases separated the two germline ends. As DNA, the CDR3 is TGTGCCAGCAGTCGCGCCCCAGGGGAGCAGTACTTC. It yields the protein CASSRAPGEQYF.

J is TRBJ2-2 and V is TRBV7-2; no definite D call. V was pared by 0 bases and J by 4 bases, with 9 bases between. This CDR3 is 15 amino acids long. Per the germline V gene, CDR1 is SGHTA and CDR2 is FQGNSA. CDR3 DNA sequence: TGTGCCAGCAGCTTAGCGAGGAGAGGCACCGGGGAGCTGTTTTTT. It encodes CASSLARRGTGELFF.

This clonotype has more than one count but fewer than ten. The chain joins TRBV7-2 to TRBJ2-1; D remains unclear. V was shortened by 2 bases and J by 2 bases, with 10 bases between the two germline ends. The germline V gene has CDR1 SGHTA and CDR2 FQGNSA. CDR3 length: 15 amino acids. The CDR3 coding sequence is TGTGCCAGCAGCTTAACCCCTGGAGCCTACAATGAGCAGTTCTTC. Amino acid sequence: CASSLTPGAYNEQFF. The variable domain in full, with the rest retrieved from reference TRBV7-2 and TRBJ2-1, is GAGVSQSPSNKVTEKGKDVELRCDPISGHTALYWYRQSLGQGLEFLIYFQGNSAPDKSGLPSDRFSAERTGGSVSTLTIQRTQQEDSAVYLCASSLTPGAYNEQFFGPGTRLTVL.

This clonotype appeared a few times. The chain carries TRBV20-1 and TRBJ2-3; D remains unclear. The CDR3 has 13 amino acids. Per the germline V gene, CDR1 is DFQATT and CDR2 is SNEGSKA (reference sequence). Deletions cut 6 bases from V and 0 bases from J, with 10 bases between. The CDR3 protein is CSAPPYSTDTQYF. The CDR3, as DNA: TGCAGTGCCCCACCCTATAGCACAGATACGCAGTATTTT.

This clonotype was seen a few times. The chain has TRBV6-6 and TRBJ1-5, with a possible D match to TRBD1 (6 bases). The CDR3 is made up of 14 amino acids. Trimming stripped 0 bases from V and 7 bases from J, with 10 bases between. CDR1 MNHNY and CDR2 SVGAGI come from the germline V gene (reference sequence). CDR3 loop: CASSYSTDSQPQHF. DNA for the CDR3: TGTGCCAGCAGTTACTCAACGGACAGCCAGCCCCAGCATTTT.

This clonotype was seen a handful of times. This chain joins TRBV15 and TRBJ2-7; D gene ambiguous. Germline lookup yields CDR1 LNHNV and CDR2 YYDKDF (reference sequence). V lost 3 bases, J lost 2 bases, and 8 bases lay in between. The CDR3 runs 13 residues. CDR3 amino acids: CATSSSSTYEQYF. CDR3 DNA sequence: TGTGCCACCAGCAGCTCGTCGACCTACGAGCAGTACTTC. Drawing the rest from reference TRBV15 and TRBJ2-7, the complete variable domain is DAMVIQNPRYQVTQFGKPVTLSCSQTLNHNVMYWYQQKSSQAPKLLFHYYDKDFNNEADTPDNFQSRRPNTSFCFLDIRSPGLGDTAMYLCATSSSSTYEQYFGPGTRLTVT.

The gene calls are TRBV28 and TRBJ2-2, with D possibly TRBD2 on 6 matching bases. V was pared by 7 bases and J by 3 bases, with 27 bases between. The CDR3 consists of 19 residues. The germline V gene encodes CDR1 MDHEN and CDR2 SYDVKM. This CDR3 is CASNNAGRTRNGYTGELFF. The CDR3 bases are TGTGCCAGCAACAATGCGGGACGGACGAGGAACGGTTACACCGGGGAGCTGTTTTTT.

J is TRBJ2-5 and V is TRBV20-1, with 11 bases that match TRBD2. The V segment lost 5 bases and the J segment 1 base; nucleotides outside the gene matches: 3. The length of the CDR3 is 14 residues. In germline, CDR1 is DFQATT, CDR2 SNEGSKA (reference sequence). The CDR3 region has the DNA TGCAGTGCTCCACTAGCGGGAGTCCAAGAGACCCAGTACTTC. This gives the protein CSAPLAGVQETQYF.

The V call is TRBV5-5, the J call TRBJ1-6, with 10 bases that match TRBD1. V gave up 0 bases and J gave up 8 bases; unmatched junction bases: 2. The CDR3 is 15 amino acids. Germline values: CDR1 SGHKS, CDR2 YYEKEE (reference sequence). CDR3 bases: TGTGCCAGCAGCTTGGAGGGACAGGGGTATTCACCCCTCCACTTT. Encoded protein: CASSLEGQGYSPLHF.

The chain has TRBV12-5 and TRBJ2-1, with 10 bases lining up with TRBD1. Germline V gene data show CDR1 as LGHNT and CDR2 as FRNRAP. The CDR3 runs to 12 residues. The CDR3 protein is CGTGQGGNEQFF. CDR3 DNA sequence: TGTGGAACCGGACAGGGGGGCAATGAGCAGTTCTTC. Variable domain in full (rest from reference TRBV12-5 and TRBJ2-1): DARVTQTPRHKVTEMGQEVTMRCQPILGHNTVFWYRQTMMQGLELLAYFRNRAPLDDSGMPKDRFSAEMPDATLATLKIQPSEPRDSAVYFCGTGQGGNEQFFGPGTRLTVL.

Ten or more counts support this clonotype. This chain joins TRBV7-9 and TRBJ2-5, with TRBD2 as a possible D gene (6 bases). The CDR3 has 11 residues. The germline V and J ends were trimmed by 5 bases and 12 bases, with 13 bases remaining between them. Germline V gene sequence: CDR1 SEHNR, CDR2 FQNEAQ (reference sequence). The DNA for the CDR3 is TGTGCCAGCAGCGATAGCGGTGGAAAGTACTTC. Amino acid sequence: CASSDSGGKYF.